The TCR beta chain described here comes from a study of blood T cells in healthy people across ages (dated by TCRdb to the mid-2010s). Regarding the complete study: In model experiments, roughly one uniquely barcoded TCR beta cDNA molecule per two T cells was captured by template switching. Age-related changes in TCR beta repertoire diversity were measured in the study by deep sequencing normalized with unique cDNA molecular identifiers. The donors were split into four age groups: young (average about 16 years), middle-aged (roughly 39), aged (about 62) and long-lived (roughly 80). To avoid experimental bias, donors of different ages were distributed randomly across sequencing lanes. Two additional independent replicas of 1 million unique cDNA reads from the same blood draw were analyzed for two donors (one aged 18 to 30 and one aged 80 or older).

The germline V gene encodes CDR1 SNHLY and CDR2 FYNNEI. V is cut by 7 bases and J by 0 bases, and the space between the germline ends is 12 bases. The CDR3 starts with the cysteine, ends with the phenylalanine, and has 15 residues. CDR3 DNA is the only sequence kept; it has 45 bases, read in frame from the first base. General conclusions and limits of the study: The long-lived group showed more naive CD4+ T cells, fewer expanded clones and increased TCR diversity than the aged group, suggesting age selection. Donor CMV infection status was unknown, potentially confounding age-related changes in expanded clonotypes. Estimates of total diversity based on one million sequenced T cells were considered lower bounds and underestimates. Conclusive comparison of naive and antigen-experienced compartments was prevented by the profiling of bulk unsorted PBMCs. Observed TCR beta diversity per million T cells fell roughly linearly with age, and a significant reduction was already apparent by age roughly 41. Observed TCR beta diversity correlated strongly with the percentage of naive T cells measured by flow cytometry.

The donors were some 36 Caucasian individuals from Russia, aged roughly 6 to 100 years, who were systemically healthy. Each donor gave 9 to 10 milliliters of peripheral blood, collected into EDTA-treated Vacutainer tubes. Ficoll-Paque density-gradient centrifugation was used to isolate PBMCs, with at least 6.5 million obtained per sample. Total RNA, at least 6 micrograms per sample, was extracted from PBMCs with Trizol reagent. For every donor, an aliquot of PBMCs went through flow cytometry to measure the percentages of naive CD45RAhigh/CD27high T cells. The library was built by means of 5' RACE. The run used an Illumina HiSeq 2500. A second PCR of about 6 to 11 cycles was performed with a sample-barcoded 5' primer and a J-beta primer mix. A template-switch 5' adaptor carrying 12 random nucleotides introduced a unique molecular identifier onto each TCR beta cDNA molecule. At least 3 million CDR3-containing paired-end reads were obtained from each sample. All of the RNA was converted into first-strand cDNA using the Mint cDNA synthesis kit, with a TRBC-specific oligonucleotide serving as the primer. All cDNA was treated with uracil-DNA glycosylase and then went through a first 18-cycle PCR with the universal primers M1SS and BC2_uni_R. The authors' analysis ran thus. Each sample was normalized by randomly selecting 1 million high-quality reads, each carrying a distinct molecular identifier. Reads with shared molecular identifiers were discarded instead of being binned into consensus sequences. MiTCR, set to a Q25 quality threshold and the strictest error-elimination algorithm, was used for CDR3 identification, clonotype clustering and error correction. A nonparametric unseen species model with Euler transformation was used to estimate lower-bound total TCR beta diversity. TCRdb trimmed public reads at Q25 via fastp, called clones via MiXCR and kept in-frame beta chains. Records with the same CDR3 protein are collapsed into one entry carrying the most frequent genes and DNA. TCRdb's processing, not the authors', yielded these V and J calls. This sample holds some 700,000 distinct CDR3 sequences; 22% were observed only once. Roughly a fifth of the sample is in the top ten clones.

This clonotype has a handful of counts. The antigen it binds to is not known. There are no base qualities to consult, and no much larger clone falls within one base. The chain employs TRBV2 and TRBJ1-4, with TRBD1 perhaps the D gene, on 5 matching bases. The TCR was taken from a man between 65 and 85 years old in good health. The sequenced sample consisted of blood. The CDR3 is CASKRRGATNEKLFF. The nucleotides read TGTGCCAGCAAGCGGAGGGGTGCAACTAATGAAAAACTGTTTTTT.